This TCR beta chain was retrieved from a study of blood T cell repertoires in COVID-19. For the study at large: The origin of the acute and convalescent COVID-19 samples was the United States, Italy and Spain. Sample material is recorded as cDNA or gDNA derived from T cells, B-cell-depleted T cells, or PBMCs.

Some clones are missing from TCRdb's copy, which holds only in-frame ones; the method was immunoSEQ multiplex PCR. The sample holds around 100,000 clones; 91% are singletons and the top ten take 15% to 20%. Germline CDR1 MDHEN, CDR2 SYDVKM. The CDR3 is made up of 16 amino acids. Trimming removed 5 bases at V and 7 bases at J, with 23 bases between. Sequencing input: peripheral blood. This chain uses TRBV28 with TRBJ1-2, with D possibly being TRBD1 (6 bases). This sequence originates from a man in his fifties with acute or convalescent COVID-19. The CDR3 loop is CASSLSNRAWMGGYTF. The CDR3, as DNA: TGTGCCAGCAGTCTCTCCAACAGGGCTTGGATGGGTGGCTACACCTTC.